This record covers a single TCR beta chain. As handled by the study authors: For nucleated cells, counts were estimated from reference gene primer amplification. Clones were read by immunoSEQ multiplex PCR, and TCRdb kept only the in-frame ones, dropping some. The DNA gave D and trimming, while V, J and clone size come from that table. The table has more than 80,000 clones, approximately 88% seen once. The CDR3 length is 14 residues. The germline CDR1 and CDR2 sequences are MNHNY and SVGAGI (reference sequence). With V trimmed by 7 bases and J by 3 bases, 6 bases remained unmatched. This sample was taken from a study of blood T cell repertoires in COVID-19. The overall study: Sample material is recorded as cDNA or gDNA derived from T cells, B-cell-depleted T cells, or PBMCs.

The gene calls are TRBV6-6 and TRBJ2-7; 10 positions match TRBD2. The clonotype comes from an older man with acute or convalescent COVID-19. Input material: peripheral blood. This CDR3 is CASTYSSGSYEQYF. The CDR3 DNA follows: TGTGCCAGCACCTACTCTAGCGGGAGCTACGAGCAGTACTTC.